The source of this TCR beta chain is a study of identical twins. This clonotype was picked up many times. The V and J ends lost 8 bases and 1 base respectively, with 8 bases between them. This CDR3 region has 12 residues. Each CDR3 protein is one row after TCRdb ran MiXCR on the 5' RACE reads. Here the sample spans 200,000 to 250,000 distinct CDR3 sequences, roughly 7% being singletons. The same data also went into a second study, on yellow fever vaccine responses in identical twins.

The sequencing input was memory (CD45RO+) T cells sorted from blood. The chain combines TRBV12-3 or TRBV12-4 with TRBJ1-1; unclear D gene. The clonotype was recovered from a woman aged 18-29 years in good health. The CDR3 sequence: CASRIWNTEAFF. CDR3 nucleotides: TGTGCCAGCCGGATTTGGAACACTGAAGCTTTCTTT.